The present entry profiles one TCR beta chain with its context. Its matching antigen is unknown. These data are taken from a study of cytomegalovirus exposure and HLA in healthy donors. Study-level background: Tens of millions of unique TCRs from HLA-typed donors were held in an early release of data. General study points: What was likely a sequencing artifact was a cluster of highly shared sequence variants. As a later analysis showed, a missense DCLRE1C variant was linked to trimming of TCR beta V- and J-genes.

The CDR3 covers 11 residues. Germline-derived CDR1 and CDR2 are SQVTM and ANQGSEA. The V gene lost 7 bases and the J gene lost 11 bases, with 17 bases spanning the gap. PCR was performed using 60 Vbeta and 13 Jbeta primers. Clones were sequenced by immunoSEQ multiplex PCR, and TCRdb holds only the in-frame ones, with some missing. There are 200,000 or so clones in the sample; around 75% occur only once, and less than 7% lies in the top ten. This chain uses TRBV29-1 with TRBJ1-2; the D gene is possibly TRBD1 (6 bases). The source of this sequence is a man aged 40-49 years in good health and CMV-seropositive. The specimen was PBMCs. The DNA for the CDR3 is TGCAGCGAGGTAACAGGGCCCAGATACACCTTC. Translation gives CSEVTGPRYTF.